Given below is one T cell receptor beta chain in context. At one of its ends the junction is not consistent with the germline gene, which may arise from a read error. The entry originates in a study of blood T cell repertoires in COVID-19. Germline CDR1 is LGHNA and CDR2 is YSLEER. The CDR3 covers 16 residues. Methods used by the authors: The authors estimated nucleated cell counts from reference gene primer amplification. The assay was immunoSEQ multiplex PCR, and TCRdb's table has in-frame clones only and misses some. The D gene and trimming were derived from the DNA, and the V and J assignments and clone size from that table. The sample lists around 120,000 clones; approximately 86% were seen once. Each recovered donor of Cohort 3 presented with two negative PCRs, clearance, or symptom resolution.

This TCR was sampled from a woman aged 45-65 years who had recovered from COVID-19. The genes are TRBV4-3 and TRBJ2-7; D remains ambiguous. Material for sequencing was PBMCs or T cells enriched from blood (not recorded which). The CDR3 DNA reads TGCGCCAGCAGCCAAGATAGGATAAAGGAGTCGGGTTCCACTCTCTTC. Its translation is CASSQDRIKESGSTLF.